The 8 T cell receptor beta chains reported below all come from one sample, sequenced in a study of cytomegalovirus exposure and HLA in healthy donors. Clones were read by immunoSEQ multiplex PCR, and TCRdb kept only the in-frame ones, dropping some. This table holds approximately 270,000 clones, almost 90% found once. The source material was PBMCs. The receptors here all came from a woman aged 18-35 years in good health and CMV-seronegative.

The chain uses TRBV6-5 and TRBJ1-3, with a tentative D call TRBD1 (6 bases). This CDR3 spans 15 amino acids. Looked up from germline, CDR1 is MNHEY and CDR2 is SVGAGI. The V and J ends lost 7 bases and 4 bases respectively, with 17 bases between them. The CDR3 DNA is TGTGCCAGCACTGGCCTGGGGGCCTCGGGAAACACCATATATTTT. Residues: CASTGLGASGNTIYF.

The CDR3 sequence: CASSQPAQGITYEQYF. CDR3 coding DNA: TGCGCCAGCAGCCAGCCAGCACAGGGGATCACCTACGAGCAGTACTTC. The genes are TRBV4-1 and TRBJ2-7; TRBD1 matches 7 bases. V gave up 3 bases and J gave up 2 bases; unmatched junction bases: 10. CDR1 and CDR2 (germline): MGHRA, YSYEKL. The CDR3 length is 16 residues.

The sample holds a few counts of this clone. The genes are TRBV14 and TRBJ1-5; perhaps TRBD1 as D (6 bases). The germline CDR1 and CDR2 sequences are SGHDN and FVKESK. Trimming cost V 1 base and J 2 bases, with 15 bases left between them. There are 17 residues in the CDR3. The CDR3 coding sequence is TGTGCCAGCAGCCAAGCCCCTAGCAGGGGTGGCAATCAGCCCCAGCATTTT. Residues: CASSQAPSRGGNQPQHF.

The chain links TRBV1 to TRBJ2-7; the table names TRBD1, a call not compared with the DNA. TRBV1 is a pseudogene. CDR3 length: 17 residues. The CDR3 region is CTSSQDREGQGFYEQYV. CDR3 DNA: TGCACCAGCAGCCAAGATCGCGAGGGACAGGGCTTCTACGAGCAGTACGTC.

The chain uses TRBV7-8 and TRBJ2-6; 7 bases map to TRBD2. Looked up from germline, CDR1 is SGHVS and CDR2 is FQNEAQ. Trimming at V came to 0 bases and at J to 1 base, leaving 3 bases not matched to a gene. This CDR3 contains 17 residues. As DNA, the CDR3 is TGTGCCAGCAGCTTAGCGGGAGGGAGTTCTGGGGCCAACGTCCTGACTTTC. It translates to CASSLAGGSSGANVLTF.

The chain has TRBV4-3 and TRBJ1-2; TRBD1 agrees at 8 bases. V lost 0 bases and J lost 0; bases outside the gene matches: 0. The CDR3 runs 15 residues. Germline CDR1 reads LGHNA; CDR2 reads YSLEER. CDR3 protein: CASSQEQGANYGYTF. The CDR3 DNA is TGCGCCAGCAGCCAAGAACAGGGGGCTAACTATGGCTACACCTTC.

V and J are TRBV7-2 and TRBJ1-5, with D hard to call. CDR3 length: 18 amino acids. The V end lost 5 bases, the J end lost 2 bases, and 22 bases lay between the germline ends. CDR1 and CDR2 (germline): SGHTA, FQGNSA. The CDR3 here is CASSPERARGWGNQPQHF. CDR3 DNA sequence: TGTGCCAGCAGCCCGGAGAGGGCAAGAGGGTGGGGCAATCAGCCCCAGCATTTT.

This clone has just one count. The chain has TRBV7-9 and TRBJ2-2; D unresolved. The V end was cut by 5 bases, the J end by 3 bases, with 4 bases between. The CDR3 sequence is 12 residues long. Looked up from germline, CDR1 is SEHNR and CDR2 is FQNEAQ (reference sequence). CDR3 coding DNA: TGTGCCAGCAGCCAGGACACCGGGGAGCTGTTTTTT. Its translation is CASSQDTGELFF.